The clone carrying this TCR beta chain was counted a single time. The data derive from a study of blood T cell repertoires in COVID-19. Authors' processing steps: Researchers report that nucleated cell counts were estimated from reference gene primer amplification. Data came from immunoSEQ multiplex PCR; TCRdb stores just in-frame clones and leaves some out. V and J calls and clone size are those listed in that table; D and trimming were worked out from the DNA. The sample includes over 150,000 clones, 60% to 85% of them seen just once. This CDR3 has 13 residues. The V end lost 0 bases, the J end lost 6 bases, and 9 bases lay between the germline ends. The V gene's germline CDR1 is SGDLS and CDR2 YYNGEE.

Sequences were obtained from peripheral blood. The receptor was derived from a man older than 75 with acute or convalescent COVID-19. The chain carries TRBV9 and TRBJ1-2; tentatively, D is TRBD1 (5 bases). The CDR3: CASSVAGNHGYTF. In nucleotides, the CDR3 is TGTGCCAGCAGCGTAGCAGGGAACCATGGCTACACCTTC.